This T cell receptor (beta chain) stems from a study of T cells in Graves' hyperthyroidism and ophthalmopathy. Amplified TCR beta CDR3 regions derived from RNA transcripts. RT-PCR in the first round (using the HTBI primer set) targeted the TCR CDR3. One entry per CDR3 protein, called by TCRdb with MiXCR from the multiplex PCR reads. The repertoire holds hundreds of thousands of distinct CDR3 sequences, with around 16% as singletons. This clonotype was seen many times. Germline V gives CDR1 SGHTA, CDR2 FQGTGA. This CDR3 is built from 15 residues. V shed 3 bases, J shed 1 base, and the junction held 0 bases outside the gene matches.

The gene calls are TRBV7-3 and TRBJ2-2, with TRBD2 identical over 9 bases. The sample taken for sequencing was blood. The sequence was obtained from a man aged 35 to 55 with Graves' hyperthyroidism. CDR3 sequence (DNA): TGTGCCAGCAGCTTTAGCGGGGGGAACACCGGGGAGCTGTTTTTT. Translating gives CASSFSGGNTGELFF.